The present T cell receptor beta chain was sequenced within a study of graft-versus-host responses after intestinal transplantation. Study-level background: Anti-thymocyte globulin induction preceded two to three years of tacrolimus and steroid maintenance in all recipients. Study observations and caveats: Analysis identified GvH clones in recipient marrow, with some appearing first in ileum or blood. Subjects displaying graft-donor T cell macrochimerism possessed elevated graft-versus-host to host-versus-graft clonal ratios inside allografts.

Method: immunoSEQ multiplex PCR; TCRdb's copy keeps in-frame clones and lacks some. The table lists tens of thousands of clones, less than 95% of them singletons, with 0.15% to 0.2% in the top ten. There are 14 residues in the CDR3. Per the germline V gene, CDR1 is MNHEY and CDR2 is SVGAGI. After removal of 6 bases from V and 0 bases from J, the junction contained 5 bases not matched to a gene. This clone showed up just once. The antigen remains unidentified. The source was unstimulated CD4+ T cells sorted from spleen or lymph node cells, collected before transplant. The chain uses TRBV6-5 and TRBJ2-7, with 7 bases matching TRBD1. The source is a human donor who was the organ donor for an intestinal transplant. DNA for the CDR3: TGTGCCAGCAGGGTCCGGGACAGCTCCTACGAGCAGTACTTC. It translates to CASRVRDSSYEQYF.